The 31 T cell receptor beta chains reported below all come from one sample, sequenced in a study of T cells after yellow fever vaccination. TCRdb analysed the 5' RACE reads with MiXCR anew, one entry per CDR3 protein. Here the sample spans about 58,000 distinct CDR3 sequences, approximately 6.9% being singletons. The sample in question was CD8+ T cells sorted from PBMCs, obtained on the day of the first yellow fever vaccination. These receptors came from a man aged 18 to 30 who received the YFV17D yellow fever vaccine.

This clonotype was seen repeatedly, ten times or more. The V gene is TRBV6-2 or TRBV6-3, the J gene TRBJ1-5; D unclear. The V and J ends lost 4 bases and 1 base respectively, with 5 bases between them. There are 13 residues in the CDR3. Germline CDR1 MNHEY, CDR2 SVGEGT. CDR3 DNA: TGTGCCAGCAGTTTGCCGAGCAATCAGCCCCAGCATTTT. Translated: CASSLPSNQPQHF.

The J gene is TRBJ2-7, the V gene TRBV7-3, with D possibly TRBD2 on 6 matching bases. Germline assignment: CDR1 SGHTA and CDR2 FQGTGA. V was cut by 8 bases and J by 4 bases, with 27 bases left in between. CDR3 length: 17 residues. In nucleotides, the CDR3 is TGTGCCAGCCGGATCGGATTTGGGAGGCGTCGGCGATACGAGCAGTACGTC. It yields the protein CASRIGFGRRRRYEQYV.

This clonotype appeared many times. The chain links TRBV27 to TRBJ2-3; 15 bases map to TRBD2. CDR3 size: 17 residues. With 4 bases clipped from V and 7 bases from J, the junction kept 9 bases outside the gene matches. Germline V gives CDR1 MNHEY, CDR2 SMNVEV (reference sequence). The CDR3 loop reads CASSSPWTSGGGYTQYF. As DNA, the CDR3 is TGTGCCAGCAGTTCCCCTTGGACTAGCGGGGGGGGTTATACGCAGTATTTT.

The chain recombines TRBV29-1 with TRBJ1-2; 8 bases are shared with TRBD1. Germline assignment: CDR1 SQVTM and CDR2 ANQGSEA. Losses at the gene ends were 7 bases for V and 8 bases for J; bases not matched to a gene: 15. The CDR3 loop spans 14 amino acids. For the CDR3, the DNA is TGCAGCGCGCAGAAGTCAGGGGGCAGAGTGGGCTACACCTTC. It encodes CSAQKSGGRVGYTF.

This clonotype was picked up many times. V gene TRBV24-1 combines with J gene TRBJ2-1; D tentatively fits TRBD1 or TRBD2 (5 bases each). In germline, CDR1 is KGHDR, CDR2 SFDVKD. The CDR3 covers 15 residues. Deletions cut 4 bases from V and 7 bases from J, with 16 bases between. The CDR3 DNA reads TGTGCCACCAGTGACTCGGGACGAGATGAAAATGAGCAGTTCTTC. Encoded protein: CATSDSGRDENEQFF.

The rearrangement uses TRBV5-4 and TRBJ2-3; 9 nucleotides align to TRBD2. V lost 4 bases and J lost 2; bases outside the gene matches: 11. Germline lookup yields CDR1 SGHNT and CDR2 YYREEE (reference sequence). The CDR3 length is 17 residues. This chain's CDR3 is CASSHGGLAGFTDTQYF. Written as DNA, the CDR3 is TGTGCCAGCAGCCACGGGGGGCTAGCGGGGTTCACAGATACGCAGTATTTT.

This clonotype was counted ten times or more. DNA of the CDR3: TGCAGCCCCACCGTTGCGGGGGCCGGGGAAGCTTTCTTT. Residues: CSPTVAGAGEAFF. J is TRBJ1-1 and V is TRBV29-1; a possible D gene is TRBD1 (6 bases). The germline V gene encodes CDR1 SQVTM and CDR2 ANQGSEA. Trimming shortened V by 8 bases and J by 8 bases, and 21 bases separated the two germline ends. The CDR3 has 13 amino acids.

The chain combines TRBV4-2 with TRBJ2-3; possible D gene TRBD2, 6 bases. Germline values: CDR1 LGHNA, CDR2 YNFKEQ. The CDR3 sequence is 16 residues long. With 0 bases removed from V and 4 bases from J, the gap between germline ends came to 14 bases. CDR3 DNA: TGTGCCAGCAGCCAAGATTTGGGGGGACCACCAGATACGCAGTATTTT. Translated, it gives CASSQDLGGPPDTQYF.

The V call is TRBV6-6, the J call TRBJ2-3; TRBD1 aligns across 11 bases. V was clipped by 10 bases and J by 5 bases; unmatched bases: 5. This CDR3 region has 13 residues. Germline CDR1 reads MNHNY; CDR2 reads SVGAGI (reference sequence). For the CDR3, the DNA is TGTGCCACCACCGGGACAGGGGGAGATACGCAGTATTTT. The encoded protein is CATTGTGGDTQYF.

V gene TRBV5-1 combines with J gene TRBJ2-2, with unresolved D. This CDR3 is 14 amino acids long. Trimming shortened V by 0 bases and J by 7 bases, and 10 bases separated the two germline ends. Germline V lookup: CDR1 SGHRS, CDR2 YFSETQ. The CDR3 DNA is TGCGCCAGCAGCTTGGTCCATCCCGGCGGGGAGCTGTTTTTT. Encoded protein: CASSLVHPGGELFF.

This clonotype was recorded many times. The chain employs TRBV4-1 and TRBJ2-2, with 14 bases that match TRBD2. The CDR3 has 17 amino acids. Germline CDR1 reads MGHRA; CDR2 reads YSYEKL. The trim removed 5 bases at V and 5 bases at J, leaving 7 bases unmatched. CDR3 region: CASSIGLAGGLTGELFF. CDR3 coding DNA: TGCGCCAGCAGCATCGGACTAGCGGGGGGACTTACCGGGGAGCTGTTTTTT.

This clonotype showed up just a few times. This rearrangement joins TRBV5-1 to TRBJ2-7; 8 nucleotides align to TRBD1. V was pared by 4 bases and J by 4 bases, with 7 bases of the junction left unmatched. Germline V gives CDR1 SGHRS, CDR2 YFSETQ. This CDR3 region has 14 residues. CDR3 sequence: CASSLRQGRYEQYF. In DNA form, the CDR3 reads TGCGCCAGCAGCCTCCGACAGGGGAGATACGAGCAGTACTTC.

The CDR3 sequence is CASSFRGGLLQETQYF. DNA for the CDR3: TGTGCCAGCAGCTTCCGGGGGGGGCTCCTCCAAGAGACCCAGTACTTC. The V call is TRBV7-9, the J call TRBJ2-5; 8 bases line up with TRBD2. The J segment lost 1 base and the V segment lost 3 bases, leaving 7 bases of the junction unmatched. Per the germline V gene, CDR1 is SEHNR and CDR2 is FQNEAQ (reference sequence). The CDR3 is 16 residues long.

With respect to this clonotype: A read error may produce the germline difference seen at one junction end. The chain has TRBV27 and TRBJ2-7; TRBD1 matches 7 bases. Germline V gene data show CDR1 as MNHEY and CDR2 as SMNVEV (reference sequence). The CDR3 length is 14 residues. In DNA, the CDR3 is TGTGTCAGCAGTTTGACAGGGATCGGGTACGAGCAGTACTTC. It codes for CVSSLTGIGYEQYF.

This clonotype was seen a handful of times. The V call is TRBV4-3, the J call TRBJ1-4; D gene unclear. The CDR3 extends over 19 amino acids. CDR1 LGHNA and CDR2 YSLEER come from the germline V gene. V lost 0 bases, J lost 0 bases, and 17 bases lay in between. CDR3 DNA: TGCGCCAGCAGCCAAGATCACCGAGGACCCTATGCAACTAATGAAAAACTGTTTTTT. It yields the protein CASSQDHRGPYATNEKLFF.

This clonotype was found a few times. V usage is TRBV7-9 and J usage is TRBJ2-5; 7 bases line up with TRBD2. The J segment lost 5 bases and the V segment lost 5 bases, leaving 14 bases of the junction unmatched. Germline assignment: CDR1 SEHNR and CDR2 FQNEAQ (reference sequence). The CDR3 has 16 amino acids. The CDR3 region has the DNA TGTGCCAGCAGCCACACAACGGACACCGGGGGGGAGACCCAGTACTTC. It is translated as CASSHTTDTGGETQYF.

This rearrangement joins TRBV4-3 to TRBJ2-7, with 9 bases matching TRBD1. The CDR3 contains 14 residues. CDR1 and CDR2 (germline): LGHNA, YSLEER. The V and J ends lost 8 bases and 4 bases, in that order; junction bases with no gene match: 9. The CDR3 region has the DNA TGCGCCAGCTCCCCAGGACAGGGGCGGTACGAGCAGTACTTC. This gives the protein CASSPGQGRYEQYF.

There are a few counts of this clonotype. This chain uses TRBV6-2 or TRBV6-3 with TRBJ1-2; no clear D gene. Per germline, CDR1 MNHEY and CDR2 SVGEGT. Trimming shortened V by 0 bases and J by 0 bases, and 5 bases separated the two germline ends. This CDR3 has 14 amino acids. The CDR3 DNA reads TGTGCCAGCAGTTACTCGGCGGCTAACTATGGCTACACCTTC. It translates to CASSYSAANYGYTF.

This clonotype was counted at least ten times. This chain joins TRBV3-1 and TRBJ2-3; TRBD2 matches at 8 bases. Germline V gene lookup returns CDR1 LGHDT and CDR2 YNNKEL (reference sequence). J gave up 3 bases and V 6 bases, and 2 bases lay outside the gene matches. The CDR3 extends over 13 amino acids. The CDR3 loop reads CASRTSGTDTQYF. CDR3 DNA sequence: TGTGCCAGCAGAACTAGCGGAACAGATACGCAGTATTTT.

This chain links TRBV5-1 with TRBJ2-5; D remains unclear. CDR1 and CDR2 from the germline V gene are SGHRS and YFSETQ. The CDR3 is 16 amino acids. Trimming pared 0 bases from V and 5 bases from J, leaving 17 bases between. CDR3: CASSLAVFPVEETQYF. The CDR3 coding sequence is TGCGCCAGCAGCTTGGCTGTCTTTCCCGTTGAGGAGACCCAGTACTTC.

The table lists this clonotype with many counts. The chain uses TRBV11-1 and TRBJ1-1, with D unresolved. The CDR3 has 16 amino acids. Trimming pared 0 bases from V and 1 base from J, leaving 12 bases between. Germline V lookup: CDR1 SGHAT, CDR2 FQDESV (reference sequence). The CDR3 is CASSLAFGSRNTEAFF. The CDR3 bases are TGTGCCAGCAGCTTAGCCTTCGGATCACGGAACACTGAAGCTTTCTTT.

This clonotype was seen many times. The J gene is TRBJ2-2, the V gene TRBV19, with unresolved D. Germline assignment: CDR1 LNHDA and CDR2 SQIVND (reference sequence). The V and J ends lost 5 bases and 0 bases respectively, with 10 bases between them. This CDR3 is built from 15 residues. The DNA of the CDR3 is TGTGCCAGTAGTCTTAAAGACGCGAACACCGGGGAGCTGTTTTTT. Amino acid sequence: CASSLKDANTGELFF.

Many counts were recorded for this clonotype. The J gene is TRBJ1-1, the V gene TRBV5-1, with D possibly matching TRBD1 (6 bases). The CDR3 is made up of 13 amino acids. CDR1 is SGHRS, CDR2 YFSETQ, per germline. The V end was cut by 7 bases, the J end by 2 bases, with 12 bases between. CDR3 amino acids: CASGQSHNTEAFF. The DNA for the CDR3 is TGCGCCAGCGGACAGTCACACAACACTGAAGCTTTCTTT.

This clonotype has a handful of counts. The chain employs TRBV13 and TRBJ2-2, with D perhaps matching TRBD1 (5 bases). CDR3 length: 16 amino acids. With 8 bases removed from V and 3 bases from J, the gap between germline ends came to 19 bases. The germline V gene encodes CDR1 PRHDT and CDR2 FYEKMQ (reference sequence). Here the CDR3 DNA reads TGTGCCAGCGACCCCTGGGGCAGTGGGGACACCGGGGAGCTGTTTTTT. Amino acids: CASDPWGSGDTGELFF.

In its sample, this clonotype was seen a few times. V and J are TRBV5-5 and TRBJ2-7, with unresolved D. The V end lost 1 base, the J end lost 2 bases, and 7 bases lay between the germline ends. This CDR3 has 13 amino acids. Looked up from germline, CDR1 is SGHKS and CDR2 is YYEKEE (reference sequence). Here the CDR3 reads CASSLREAYEQYF. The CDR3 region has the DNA TGTGCCAGCAGCTTGCGTGAAGCCTACGAGCAGTACTTC.

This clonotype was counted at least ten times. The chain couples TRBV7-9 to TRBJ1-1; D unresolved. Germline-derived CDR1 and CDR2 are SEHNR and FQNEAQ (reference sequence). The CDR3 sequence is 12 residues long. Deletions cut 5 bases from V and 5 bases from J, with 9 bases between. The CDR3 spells CASSPLATEAFF. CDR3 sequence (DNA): TGTGCCAGCAGCCCCCTGGCGACTGAAGCTTTCTTT.

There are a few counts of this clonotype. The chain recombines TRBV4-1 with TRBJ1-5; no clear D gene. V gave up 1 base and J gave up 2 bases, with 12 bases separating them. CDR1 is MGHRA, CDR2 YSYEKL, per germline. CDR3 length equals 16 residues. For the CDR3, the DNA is TGCGCCAGCAGCCAAGTCCCCCCGTCGGGCAATCAGCCCCAGCATTTT. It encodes CASSQVPPSGNQPQHF.

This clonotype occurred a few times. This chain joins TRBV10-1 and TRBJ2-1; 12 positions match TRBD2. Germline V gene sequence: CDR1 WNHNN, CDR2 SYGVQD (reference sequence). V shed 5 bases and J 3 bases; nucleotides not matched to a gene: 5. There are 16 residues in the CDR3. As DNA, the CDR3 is TGCGCCAGCAGTCCACCGACTAGCGGGGGCTACAATGAGCAGTTCTTC. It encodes CASSPPTSGGYNEQFF.

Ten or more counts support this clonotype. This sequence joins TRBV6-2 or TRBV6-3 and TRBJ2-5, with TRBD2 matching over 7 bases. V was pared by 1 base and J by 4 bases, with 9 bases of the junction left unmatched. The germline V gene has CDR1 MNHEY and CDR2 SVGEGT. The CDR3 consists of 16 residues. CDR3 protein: CASSYWASGQGETQYF. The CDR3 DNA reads TGTGCCAGCAGTTACTGGGCTAGCGGTCAGGGAGAGACCCAGTACTTC.

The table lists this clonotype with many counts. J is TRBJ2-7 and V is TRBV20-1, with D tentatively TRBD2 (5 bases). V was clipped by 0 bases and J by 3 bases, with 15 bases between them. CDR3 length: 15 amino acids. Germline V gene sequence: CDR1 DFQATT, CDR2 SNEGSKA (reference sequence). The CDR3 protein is CSARDGLGSLYEQYF. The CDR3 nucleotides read TGCAGTGCTAGAGATGGTTTAGGGAGTCTCTACGAGCAGTACTTC.

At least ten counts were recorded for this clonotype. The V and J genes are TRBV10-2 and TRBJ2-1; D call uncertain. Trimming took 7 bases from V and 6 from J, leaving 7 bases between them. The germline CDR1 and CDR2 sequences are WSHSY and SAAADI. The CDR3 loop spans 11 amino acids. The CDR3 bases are TGCGCCAGCAAGGGCGGCAATGAGCAGTTCTTC. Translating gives CASKGGNEQFF.